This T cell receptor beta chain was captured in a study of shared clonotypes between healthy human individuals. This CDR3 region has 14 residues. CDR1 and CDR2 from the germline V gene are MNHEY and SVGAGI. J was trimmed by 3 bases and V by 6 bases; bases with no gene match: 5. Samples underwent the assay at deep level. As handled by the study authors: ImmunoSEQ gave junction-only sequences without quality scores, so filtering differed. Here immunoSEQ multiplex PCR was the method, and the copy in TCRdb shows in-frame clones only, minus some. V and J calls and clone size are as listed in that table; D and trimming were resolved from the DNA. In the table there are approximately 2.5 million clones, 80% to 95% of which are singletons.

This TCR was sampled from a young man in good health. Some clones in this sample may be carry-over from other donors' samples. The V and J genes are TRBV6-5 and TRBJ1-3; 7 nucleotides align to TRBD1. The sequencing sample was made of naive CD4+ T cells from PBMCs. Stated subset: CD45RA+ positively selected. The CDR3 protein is CASRSRGYGNTIYF. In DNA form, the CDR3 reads TGTGCCAGCAGAAGCAGGGGGTATGGAAACACCATATATTTT.